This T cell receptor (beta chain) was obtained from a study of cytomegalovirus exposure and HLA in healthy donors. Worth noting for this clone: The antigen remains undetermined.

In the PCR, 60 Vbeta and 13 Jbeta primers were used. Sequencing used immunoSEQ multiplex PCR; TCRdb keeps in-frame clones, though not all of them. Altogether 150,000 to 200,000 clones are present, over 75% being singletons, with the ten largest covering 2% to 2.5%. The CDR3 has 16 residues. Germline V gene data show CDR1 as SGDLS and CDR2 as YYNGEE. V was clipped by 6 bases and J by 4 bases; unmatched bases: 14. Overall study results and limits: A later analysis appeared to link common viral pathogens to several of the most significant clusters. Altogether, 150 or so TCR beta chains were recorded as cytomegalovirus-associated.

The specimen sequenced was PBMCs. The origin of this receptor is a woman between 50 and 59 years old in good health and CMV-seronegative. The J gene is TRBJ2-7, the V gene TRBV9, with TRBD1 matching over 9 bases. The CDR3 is CASNRTPDRGGYEQYF. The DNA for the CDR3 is TGTGCCAGCAATCGTACGCCAGACAGGGGGGGATACGAGCAGTACTTC.